The source of this TCR beta chain is a study of T cell repertoires in cytomegalovirus infection. General study points: HLA-C-restricted CMV clonotypes gave the most frequent clonotype in two of eight donors.

This clonotype was counted many times. The antigen is undetermined. TCRdb independently ran MiXCR on the reads; one entry per CDR3 protein. The sample has tens of thousands of distinct CDR3 sequences; 4% are singletons. V lost 6 bases to trimming and J lost 4 bases; unmatched junction nucleotides: 7. The CDR3 is 15 residues long. CDR1 and CDR2 (germline): MNHEY, SMNVEV (reference sequence). Specimen: PBMCs. The receptor was derived from a human donor in good health (CMV status not recorded). Some clones in this sample may be carry-over from other donors' samples. The rearrangement links TRBV27 to TRBJ2-7; 12 bases agree with TRBD2. In DNA, the CDR3 is TGTGCCAGCAGGTCCCTAGCGGGAGGGTATTACGAGCAGTACTTC. Protein product: CASRSLAGGYYEQYF.